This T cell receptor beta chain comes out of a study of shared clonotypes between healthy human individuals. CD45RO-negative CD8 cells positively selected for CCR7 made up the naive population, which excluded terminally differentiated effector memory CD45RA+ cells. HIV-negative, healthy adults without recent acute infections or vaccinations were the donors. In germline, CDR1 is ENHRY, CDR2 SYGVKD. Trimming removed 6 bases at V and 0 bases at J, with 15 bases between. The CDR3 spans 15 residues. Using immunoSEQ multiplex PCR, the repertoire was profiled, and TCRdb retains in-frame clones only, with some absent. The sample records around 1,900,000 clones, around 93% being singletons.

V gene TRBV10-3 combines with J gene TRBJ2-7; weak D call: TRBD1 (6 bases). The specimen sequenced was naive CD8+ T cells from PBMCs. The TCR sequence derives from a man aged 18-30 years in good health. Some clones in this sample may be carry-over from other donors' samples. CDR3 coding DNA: TGTGCCATCAGGGGGGCGCGGACAGCCTCCTACGAGCAGTACTTC. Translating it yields CAIRGARTASYEQYF.